This T cell receptor (beta chain) was sequenced in a study of blood T cell repertoires in COVID-19. Only in-frame clones appear in the TCRdb table, and some are missing; sequencing was by immunoSEQ multiplex PCR. The data hold around 70,000 clones, with roughly 78% observed a single time. Germline CDR1 and CDR2: KGHSH and LQKENI. This CDR3 comprises 15 residues. J was trimmed by 6 bases and V by 3 bases; bases with no gene match: 5. This clone appeared a single time. The TCR was taken from a man aged 55-75 years with active or convalescent COVID-19. The sample comprised peripheral blood. The chain links TRBV18 to TRBJ2-3; 11 bases map to TRBD2. The CDR3 DNA reads TGTGCCAGCTCACCCGCTAGCGGGGGGCGCGATACGCAGTATTTT. It specifies CASSPASGGRDTQYF.